This TCR beta chain was recovered during a study of T cells after yellow fever vaccination. The study, taken as a whole, reports: Clonotypes appearing in both CD4 and CD8 compartments existed, and their share was small. The booster response re-showed most primary clones: over 95% CD4, approximately 90% CD8. A weaker but faster secondary response was observed, peaking on day 5 versus 15.

CDR3 length: 15 residues. V lost 1 base and J lost 4; bases outside the gene matches: 5. CDR1 and CDR2 (germline): SGHNT, YYREEE (reference sequence). On this clonotype itself: The antigen is not known.

The study made its TCR cDNA through 5'RACE template switching. That step introduced a universal primer site along with UMIs. TCRdb reprocessed the 5' RACE reads via MiXCR and lists one record per CDR3 protein. The sample has about 340,000 distinct CDR3 sequences, 8.5% to 10% seen once; the top ten hold roughly 18%. The rearrangement uses TRBV5-4 and TRBJ2-1; 7 bases are a match to TRBD2. Sequencing used PBMCs, obtained on the day of the first yellow fever vaccination. The sequence was obtained from a young man who received the YFV17D yellow fever vaccine. Written as DNA, the CDR3 is TGTGCCAGCAGCTTGTCCAGCGGGGTTTACAATGAGCAGTTCTTC. Amino acids: CASSLSSGVYNEQFF.